This T cell receptor (beta chain) stems from a study of response to subunit inactivated influenza vaccine. The table lists this clonotype with a few counts. Its antigen remains unknown. This CDR3 is 13 amino acids long. Germline CDR1 SNHLY, CDR2 FYNNEI. V trimming: 6 bases; J trimming: 8 bases; junction bases outside the gene matches: 7. From the RT-PCR reads, TCRdb called clonotypes with MiXCR, one entry per CDR3 protein. The sample holds about 780,000 distinct CDR3 sequences, about a fifth seen once. General study results and limits: New T cells are recruited in small numbers by each seasonal influenza vaccination, according to the authors' suggestion.

Material: PBMCs from blood, obtained roughly 5 days after vaccination. The chain has TRBV2 and TRBJ2-1, with 7 bases aligning to TRBD1. This TCR derives from a man aged 50 or older who received an inactivated influenza vaccine. The CDR3 sequence: CASRDTGVHEQFF. DNA of the CDR3: TGTGCCAGCAGAGACACAGGGGTCCATGAGCAGTTCTTC. The full variable domain, completed using reference TRBV2 and TRBJ2-1, is EPEVTQTPSHQVTQMGQEVILRCVPISNHLYFYWYRQILGQKVEFLVSFYNNEISEKSEIFDDQFSVERPDGSNFTLKIRSTKLEDSAMYFCASRDTGVHEQFFGPGTRLTVL.